Shown below are 2 T cell receptor beta chains from a single sample sequenced in a study of cytomegalovirus exposure and HLA in healthy donors. 60 Vbeta and 13 Jbeta primers were used in PCR. TCRdb keeps only in-frame clones here, not all; method: immunoSEQ multiplex PCR. Of around 120,000 clones in the sample, around 84% were seen once. Input material: PBMCs. The source of these receptors is a woman in her 30s in good health and CMV-seropositive.

This clone was counted between two and nine times. The rearrangement uses TRBV2 and TRBJ2-7; maybe TRBD2 (7 bases). There are 12 residues in the CDR3. V lost 8 bases and J lost 9, with 17 bases in between. Germline CDR1 reads SNHLY; CDR2 reads FYNNEI. Here the CDR3 reads CASGAGRGGQYF. The CDR3 DNA sequence: TGTGCCAGCGGCGCAGGGAGGGGGGGGCAGTACTTC. The complete variable domain, with remaining parts taken from reference TRBV2 and TRBJ2-7, reads EPEVTQTPSHQVTQMGQEVILRCVPISNHLYFYWYRQILGQKVEFLVSFYNNEISEKSEIFDDQFSVERPDGSNFTLKIRSTKLEDSAMYFCASGAGRGGQYFGPGTRLTVT.

J is TRBJ1-6 and V is TRBV7-2; TRBD1 aligns across 9 bases. Trimming cost V 5 bases and J 10 bases; bases outside gene matches: 6. The CDR3 is 14 residues long. The germline V gene has CDR1 SGHTA and CDR2 FQGNSA. The CDR3 loop reads CASSKGDRVSPLHF. The CDR3, as DNA: TGTGCCAGCAGCAAGGGGGACAGGGTGTCACCCCTCCACTTT.